What follows describes a single T cell receptor (beta chain). The source of the sample is a study of blood T cell repertoires in COVID-19. Study-level information: From T cells, B-cell-depleted T cells, or PBMCs came the material, which was cDNA or gDNA.

V lost 1 base and J lost 5, with 3 bases in between. Germline V gene data show CDR1 as LGHDT and CDR2 as YNNKEL (reference sequence). This CDR3 has 12 residues. Sequencing was performed with immunoSEQ multiplex PCR; in TCRdb, only in-frame clones are kept and a portion is missing. The table shows fewer than 250,000 clones, with roughly 90% occurring only once. The specimen sequenced was peripheral blood. The TCR originated in a woman aged 55-70 years with acute or convalescent COVID-19. The chain has TRBV3-1 (or the pseudogene TRBV3-2) and TRBJ2-1, with unresolved D. The CDR3 reads CASSQGDNEQFF. In nucleotides, the CDR3 is TGTGCCAGCAGCCAAGGAGACAATGAGCAGTTCTTC.